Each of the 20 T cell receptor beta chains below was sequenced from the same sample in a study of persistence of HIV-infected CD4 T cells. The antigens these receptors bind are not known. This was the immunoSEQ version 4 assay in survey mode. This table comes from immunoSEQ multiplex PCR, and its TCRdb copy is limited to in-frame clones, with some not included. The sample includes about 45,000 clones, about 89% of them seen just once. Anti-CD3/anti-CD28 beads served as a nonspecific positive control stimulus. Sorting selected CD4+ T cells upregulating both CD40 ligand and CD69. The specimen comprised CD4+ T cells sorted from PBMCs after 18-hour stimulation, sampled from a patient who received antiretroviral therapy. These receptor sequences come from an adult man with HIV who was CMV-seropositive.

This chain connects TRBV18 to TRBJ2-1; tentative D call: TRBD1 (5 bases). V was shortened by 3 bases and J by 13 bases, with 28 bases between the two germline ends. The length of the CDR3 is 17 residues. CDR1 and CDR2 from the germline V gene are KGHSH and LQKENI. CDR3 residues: CASSPKENRVILGEQFF. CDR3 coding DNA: TGTGCCAGCTCACCGAAGGAGAATAGGGTAATTTTAGGGGAACAGTTCTTC.

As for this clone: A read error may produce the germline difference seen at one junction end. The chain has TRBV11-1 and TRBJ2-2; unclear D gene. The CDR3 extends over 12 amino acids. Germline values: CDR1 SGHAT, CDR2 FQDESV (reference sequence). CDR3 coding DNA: TGTGCCAGCAGCTCCTACACCCGGGAGCTGTTTTTT. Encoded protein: CASSSYTRELFF.

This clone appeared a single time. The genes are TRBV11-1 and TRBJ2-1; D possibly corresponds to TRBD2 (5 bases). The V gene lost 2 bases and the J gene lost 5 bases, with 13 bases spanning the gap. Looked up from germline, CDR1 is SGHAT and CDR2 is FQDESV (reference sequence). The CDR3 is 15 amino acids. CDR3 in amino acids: CASSLRGAEHNEQFF. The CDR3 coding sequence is TGTGCCAGCAGCTTAAGAGGAGCGGAACACAATGAGCAGTTCTTC.

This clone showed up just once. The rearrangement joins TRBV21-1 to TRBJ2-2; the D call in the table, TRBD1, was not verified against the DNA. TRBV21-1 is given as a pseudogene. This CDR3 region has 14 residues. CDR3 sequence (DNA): TGTGCCAGCAGCACAGGGCCAGACACCGGGGAGCTGTTTTTT. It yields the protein CASSTGPDTGELFF.

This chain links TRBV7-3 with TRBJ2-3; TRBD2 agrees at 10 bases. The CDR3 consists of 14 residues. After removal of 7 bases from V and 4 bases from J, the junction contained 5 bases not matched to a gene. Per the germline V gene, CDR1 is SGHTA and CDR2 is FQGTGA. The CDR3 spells CASKERGGADTQYF. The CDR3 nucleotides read TGTGCCAGCAAGGAGCGGGGGGGTGCAGATACGCAGTATTTT. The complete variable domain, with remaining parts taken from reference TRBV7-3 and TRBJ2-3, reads GAGVSQTPSNKVTEKGKYVELRCDPISGHTALYWYRQSLGQGPEFLIYFQGTGAADDSGLPNDRFFAVRPEGSVSTLKIQRTERGDSAVYLCASKERGGADTQYFGPGTRLTVL.

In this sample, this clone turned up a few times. CDR3 bases: TGTGCCAGTAGTAAGGGCAGGGCGCCTCAGCCCCAGCATTTT. Its translation: CASSKGRAPQPQHF. The chain carries TRBV19 and TRBJ1-5, with D possibly matching TRBD1 (5 bases). The CDR3 is 14 amino acids. Germline values: CDR1 LNHDA, CDR2 SQIVND (reference sequence). The V end was cut by 4 bases, the J end by 6 bases, with 13 bases between.

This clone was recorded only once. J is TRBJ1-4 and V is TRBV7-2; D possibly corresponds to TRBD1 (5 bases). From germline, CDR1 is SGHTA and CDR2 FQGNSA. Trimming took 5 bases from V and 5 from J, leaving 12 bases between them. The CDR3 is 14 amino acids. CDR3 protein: CASSPQGVNEKLFF. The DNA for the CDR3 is TGTGCCAGCAGCCCCCAGGGTGTCAATGAAAAACTGTTTTTT.

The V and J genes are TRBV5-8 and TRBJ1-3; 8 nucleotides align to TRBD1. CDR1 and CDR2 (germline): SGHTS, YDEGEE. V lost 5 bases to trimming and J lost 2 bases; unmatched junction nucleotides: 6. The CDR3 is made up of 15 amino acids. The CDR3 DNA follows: TGTGCCAGCAGGTACAGGGGGGGAACTGGAAACACCATATATTTT. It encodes CASRYRGGTGNTIYF.

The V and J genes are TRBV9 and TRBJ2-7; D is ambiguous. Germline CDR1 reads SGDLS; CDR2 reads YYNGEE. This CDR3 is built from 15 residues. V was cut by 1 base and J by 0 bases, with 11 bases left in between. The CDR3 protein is CASSVSSGRSYEQYF. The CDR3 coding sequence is TGTGCCAGCAGCGTAAGTTCCGGGCGCTCCTACGAGCAGTACTTC.

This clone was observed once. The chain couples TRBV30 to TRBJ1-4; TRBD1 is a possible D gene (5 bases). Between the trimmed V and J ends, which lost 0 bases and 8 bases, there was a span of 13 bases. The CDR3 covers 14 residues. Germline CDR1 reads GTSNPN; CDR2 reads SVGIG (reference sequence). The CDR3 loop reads CAWSVRGRGEKLFF. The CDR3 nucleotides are TGTGCCTGGAGTGTACGAGGGCGGGGGGAAAAACTGTTTTTT. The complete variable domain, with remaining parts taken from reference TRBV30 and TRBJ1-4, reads SQTIHQWPATLVQPVGSPLSLECTVEGTSNPNLYWYRQAAGRGLQLLFYSVGIGQISSEVPQNLSASRPQDRQFILSSKKLLLSDSGFYLCAWSVRGRGEKLFFGSGTQLSVL.

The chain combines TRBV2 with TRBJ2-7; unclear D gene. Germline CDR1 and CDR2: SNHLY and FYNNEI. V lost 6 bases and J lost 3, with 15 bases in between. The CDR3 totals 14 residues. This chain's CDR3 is CASRGYGGSYEQYF. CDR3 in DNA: TGTGCCAGCAGGGGGTACGGTGGCAGCTACGAGCAGTACTTC.

DNA for the CDR3: TGTGCCAGCAGTTCGGAGGGCAGCTCCTACGAGCAGTACTTC. It is translated as CASSSEGSSYEQYF. The V gene is TRBV28, the J gene TRBJ2-7; D may be TRBD2 (6 bases). The germline V and J ends were trimmed by 4 bases and 0 bases, with 10 bases remaining between them. This CDR3 spans 14 amino acids. Germline CDR1 reads MDHEN; CDR2 reads SYDVKM.

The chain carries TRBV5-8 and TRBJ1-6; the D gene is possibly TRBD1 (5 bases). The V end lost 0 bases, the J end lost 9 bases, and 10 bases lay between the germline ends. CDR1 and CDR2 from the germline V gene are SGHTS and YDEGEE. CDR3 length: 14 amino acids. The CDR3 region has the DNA TGTGCCAGCAGCTTGGGCGGCAGGGCTTCACCCCTCCACTTT. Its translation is CASSLGGRASPLHF.

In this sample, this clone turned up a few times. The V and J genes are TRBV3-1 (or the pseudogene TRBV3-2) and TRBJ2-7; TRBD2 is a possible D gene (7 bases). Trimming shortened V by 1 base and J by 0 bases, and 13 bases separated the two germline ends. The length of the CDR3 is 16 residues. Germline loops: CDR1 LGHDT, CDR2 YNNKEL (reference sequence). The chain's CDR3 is CASSQGTAGNSYEQYF. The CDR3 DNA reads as TGTGCCAGCAGCCAAGGGACAGCGGGGAACTCCTACGAGCAGTACTTC.

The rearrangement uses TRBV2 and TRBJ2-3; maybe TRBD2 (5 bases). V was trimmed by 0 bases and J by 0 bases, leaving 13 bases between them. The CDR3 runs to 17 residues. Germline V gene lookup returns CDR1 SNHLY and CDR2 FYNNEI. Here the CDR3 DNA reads TGTGCCAGCAGTGAAGCCAGCCGCGGGCCGAGCACAGATACGCAGTATTTT. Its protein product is CASSEASRGPSTDTQYF.

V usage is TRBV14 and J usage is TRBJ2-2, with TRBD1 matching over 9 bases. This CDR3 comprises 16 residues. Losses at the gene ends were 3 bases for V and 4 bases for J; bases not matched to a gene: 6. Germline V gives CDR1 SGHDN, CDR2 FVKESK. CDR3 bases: TGTGCCAGCAGCCATTTAGGACAGGGGAGCACCGGGGAGCTGTTTTTT. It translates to CASSHLGQGSTGELFF. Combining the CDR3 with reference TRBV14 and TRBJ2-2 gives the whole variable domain EAGVTQFPSHSVIEKGQTVTLRCDPISGHDNLYWYRRVMGKEIKFLLHFVKESKQDESGMPNNRFLAERTGGTYSTLKVQPAELEDSGVYFCASSHLGQGSTGELFFGEGSRLTVL.

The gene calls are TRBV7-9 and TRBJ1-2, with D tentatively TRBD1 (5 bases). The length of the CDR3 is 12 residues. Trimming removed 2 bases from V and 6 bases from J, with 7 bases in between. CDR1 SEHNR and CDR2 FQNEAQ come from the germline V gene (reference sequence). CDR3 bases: TGTGCCAGCAGCTTACAGGGAAATGGCTACACCTTC. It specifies CASSLQGNGYTF.

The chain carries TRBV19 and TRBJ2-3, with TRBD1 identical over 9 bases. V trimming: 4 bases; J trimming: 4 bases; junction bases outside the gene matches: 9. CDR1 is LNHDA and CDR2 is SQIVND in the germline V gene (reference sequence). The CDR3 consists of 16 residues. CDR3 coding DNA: TGTGCCAGTAGTACGCTCGGGACAGGGACCCCAGATACGCAGTATTTT. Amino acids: CASSTLGTGTPDTQYF.

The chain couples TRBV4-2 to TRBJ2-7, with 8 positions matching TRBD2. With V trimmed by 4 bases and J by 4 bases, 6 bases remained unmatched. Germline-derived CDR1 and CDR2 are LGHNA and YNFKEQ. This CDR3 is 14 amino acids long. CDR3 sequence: CASSLTSGEYEQYF. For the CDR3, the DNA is TGTGCCAGCAGCCTTACTAGCGGCGAATACGAGCAGTACTTC.

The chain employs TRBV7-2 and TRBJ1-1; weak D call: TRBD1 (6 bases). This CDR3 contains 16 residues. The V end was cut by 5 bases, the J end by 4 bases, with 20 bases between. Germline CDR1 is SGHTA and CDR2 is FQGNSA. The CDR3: CASSPHRATLGTEAFF. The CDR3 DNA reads TGTGCCAGCAGCCCGCACAGGGCCACTTTGGGCACTGAAGCTTTCTTT. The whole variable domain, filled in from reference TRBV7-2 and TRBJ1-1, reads GAGVSQSPSNKVTEKGKDVELRCDPISGHTALYWYRQSLGQGLEFLIYFQGNSAPDKSGLPSDRFSAERTGGSVSTLTIQRTQQEDSAVYLCASSPHRATLGTEAFFGQGTRLTVV.